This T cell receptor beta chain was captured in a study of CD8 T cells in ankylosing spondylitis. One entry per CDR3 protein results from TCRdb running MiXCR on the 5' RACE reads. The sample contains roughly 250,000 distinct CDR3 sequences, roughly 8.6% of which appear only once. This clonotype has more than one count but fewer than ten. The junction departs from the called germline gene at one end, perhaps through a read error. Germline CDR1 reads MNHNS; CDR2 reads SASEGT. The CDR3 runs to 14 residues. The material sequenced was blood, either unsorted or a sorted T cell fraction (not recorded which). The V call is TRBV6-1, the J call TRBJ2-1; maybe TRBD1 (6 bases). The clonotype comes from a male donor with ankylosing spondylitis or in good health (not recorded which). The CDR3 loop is CASSGFLWDTKEVF. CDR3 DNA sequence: TGTGCCAGCAGTGGTTTTTTGTGGGACACGAAGGAGGTCTTC.